Listed below are T cell receptor beta chains from one sample, sequenced in a study of T cell responses to AZD1222 COVID-19 vaccine. Produced via immunoSEQ multiplex PCR; TCRdb's table is partial and in-frame only. The data hold over 55,000 clones, with about three quarters observed a single time. Sequencing was performed on peripheral blood, taken 28 days after the second AZD1222 dose. The receptors were gathered from an adult who received the AZD1222 COVID-19 vaccine. Both conserved end residues are part of each CDR3. A D gene is named only where the DNA matches it firmly. A clone size is listed for some rows: how often the clone was seen (once, few, many), or a class if it is expanded.

>TRBV6-5|NA|NA|TRBJ1-2
TGTGCCAGCAACCCCGCTGGGGGGCCGGGCTATGGCTACACCTTC
CASNPAGGPGYGYTF
>TRBV3-1/TRBV3-2|NA|NA|TRBJ1-2
TGTGCCATCCTACTCCCTTATGGCTACACCTTC
CAILLPYGYTF
>TRBV5-4|NA|few|TRBJ1-2
TGTGCCAGCAGCCTTATGACAGAGAGTAACTATGGCTACACCTTC
CASSLMTESNYGYTF
>TRBV2|TRBD1|NA|TRBJ1-1
TGTGCCAGCACTACGGGACTCCAGGGGGGCACTGAAGCTTTCTTT
CASTTGLQGGTEAFF
>TRBV7-2|NA|NA|TRBJ1-3
TGTGCCAGCAGCACCGGACGCGGAAACACCATATATTTT
CASSTGRGNTIYF
>TRBV9|TRBD2|NA|TRBJ2-1
TGTGCCAGCAGCGTCGGCGGGGGGGAGTACAATGAGCAGTTCTTC
CASSVGGGEYNEQFF
>TRBV9|NA|NA|TRBJ2-6
TGTGCCAGCAGCGGGAGAGTCGCCAACGTCCTGACTTTC
CASSGRVANVLTF
>TRBV7-3|NA|once|TRBJ1-6
TGTGCCAGCAGCCCCCGGGGTGGGAATTCACCCCTCCACTTT
CASSPRGGNSPLHF
>TRBV28|NA|many|TRBJ1-5
TGTGCCAGCAGCGCTCGGATGAACAATCAGCCCCAGCATTTT
CASSARMNNQPQHF
>TRBV5-1|TRBD1|few|TRBJ1-1
TGCGCCAGCAGCGGGACAGGGAGGTCTGAAGCTTTCTTT
CASSGTGRSEAFF
>TRBV3-1/TRBV3-2|TRBD2|few|TRBJ2-1
TGTGCCAGCAGCCAAGCGGGGGGTCCTTACAATGAGCAGTTCTTC
CASSQAGGPYNEQFF
>TRBV12-5|NA|NA|TRBJ2-1
TGTGCTAGTGGTTTGGATCCACCTCTTCGGGAGCAGTTCTTC
CASGLDPPLREQFF
>TRBV11-2|NA|NA|TRBJ2-1
TGTGCCAGCAGCTTAGATTTTCGGCGCCGCGAGCAGTTCTTC
CASSLDFRRREQFF
>TRBV2|NA|NA|TRBJ1-1
TGTGCCAGCAGTGACCAGGGGTTGAACACTGAAGCTTTCTTT
CASSDQGLNTEAFF
>TRBV9|NA|NA|TRBJ1-2
TGTGCCAGCAGCGTAGCTTCAGGGAACTATGGCTACACCTTC
CASSVASGNYGYTF
>TRBV6-5|NA|few|TRBJ2-3
TGTGCCAGCAGTTACTCGAAGTGGGCTACGCAGTATTTT
CASSYSKWATQYF
>TRBV6-5|NA|NA|TRBJ2-6
TGTGCCAGCAGCTCTGGGGCCAACGTCCTGACTTTC
CASSSGANVLTF
>TRBV11-2|TRBD1|NA|TRBJ2-1
TGTGCCAGCAGCTCAACAGGGGGCGGAGAGCAGTTCTTC
CASSSTGGGEQFF
>TRBV6-2/TRBV6-3|NA|NA|TRBJ2-5
TGTGCCAGCAGTCCATGGGGGCAAGAGACCCAGTACTTC
CASSPWGQETQYF
>TRBV25-1|NA|NA|TRBJ2-2
TGTGCCAGCAGTGGCACAGGCAGGAACACCGGGGAGCTGTTTTTT
CASSGTGRNTGELFF
>TRBV6-5|TRBD2|few|TRBJ2-1
TGTGCCAGCAGTAGCGGGGGGGCTTGGAATGAGCAGTTCTTC
CASSSGGAWNEQFF
>TRBV3-1/TRBV3-2|TRBD2|NA|TRBJ2-5
TGTGCCAGCAGCCAACATGGGGGGGATCAAGAGACCCAGTACTTC
CASSQHGGDQETQYF
>TRBV23-1|NA|NA|TRBJ1-2
TGCGCCAGCAGTCAATTCCCTGGGGAGGCTAATAACTATGGCTACACCTTC
CASSQFPGEANNYGYTF
>TRBV5-4|NA|few|TRBJ1-2
TGTGCCAGCAGCTATTGGGGGCCGCGGAGACTCTATGGCTACACCTTC
CASSYWGPRRLYGYTF
>TRBV11-2|NA|few|TRBJ2-5
TGTGCCAGCAGCCCCTCGGGGGCGATGGAGACCCAGTACTTC
CASSPSGAMETQYF
>TRBV6-1|NA|NA|TRBJ1-2
TGTGCCAGCAGTGAAGTAGGGGCAGCCTATGGCTACACCTTC
CASSEVGAAYGYTF
>TRBV7-2|TRBD2|NA|TRBJ2-1
TGTGCCAGCAGCTTGGAGCGGGGGGAGTCCTACAATGAGCAGTTCTTC
CASSLERGESYNEQFF
>TRBV18|NA|NA|TRBJ1-1
TGTGCCAGCTCACCACAGGGGAAGAGCACTGAAGCTTTCTTT
CASSPQGKSTEAFF
>TRBV19|TRBD1|NA|TRBJ1-5
TGTGCCATCCAGCGACAGGGGGAGTATCAGCCCCAGCATTTT
CAIQRQGEYQPQHF
>TRBV11-2|TRBD1|NA|TRBJ2-5
TGTGCCAGCAGCTTAGCGGGACAGGGGTTGGAGACCCAGTACTTC
CASSLAGQGLETQYF
>TRBV3-1/TRBV3-2|NA|NA|TRBJ1-1
TGTGCCAGCAGCCAAGGAGAGGGCTTCACTGAAGCTTTCTTT
CASSQGEGFTEAFF
>TRBV6-2/TRBV6-3|TRBD1|NA|TRBJ1-4
TGTGCCAGCAGTAGTCCACAGGGGGCAGGTGAAAAACTGTTTTTT
CASSSPQGAGEKLFF
>TRBV6-5|TRBD2|NA|TRBJ2-3
TGTGCCAGCAGTCGACTAGCGGGGAAAGATACGCAGTATTTT
CASSRLAGKDTQYF
>TRBV5-1|NA|once|TRBJ2-5
TGCGCCAGCAGCTTGTATAATAGAGCCAAAGAGACCCAGTACTTC
CASSLYNRAKETQYF
>TRBV5-4|NA|once|TRBJ1-2
TGTGCCAGCAGCTTGGGGCCAGGCATAAACTATGGCTACACCTTC
CASSLGPGINYGYTF
>TRBV19|NA|few|TRBJ2-2
TGTGCCAGTAGTCTACTGGGGGCTAAGAACACCGGGGAGCTGTTTTTT
CASSLLGAKNTGELFF
>TRBV7-8|TRBD2|NA|TRBJ2-7
TGTGCCAGCAGCCGGGGACTAGCGGGGAGTTATGACGAGCAGTACTTC
CASSRGLAGSYDEQYF
>TRBV5-1|NA|NA|TRBJ2-1
TGCGCCAGCAGCTTAATGGACAGTTACAATGAGCAGTTCTTC
CASSLMDSYNEQFF
>TRBV7-8|NA|NA|TRBJ2-7
TGTGCCAGCAGCTTATGGGCCGGGCATAACTCCTACGAGCAGTACTTC
CASSLWAGHNSYEQYF
>TRBV10-3|NA|NA|TRBJ1-5
TGTGCCATCAGTGATGGACAGAATAATCAGCCCCAGCATTTT
CAISDGQNNQPQHF
>TRBV28|NA|NA|TRBJ1-1
TGTGCCAGCGGGTGGCCGGAGGAGAACACTGAAGCTTTCTTT
CASGWPEENTEAFF
>TRBV19|TRBD2|NA|TRBJ2-5
TGTGCCAGTAGTAGCGGGGGGACTCAAGAGACCCAGTACTTC
CASSSGGTQETQYF
>TRBV28|NA|NA|TRBJ1-5
TGTGCCAGCAGTTGGGGCGGGGGAGTTAATCAGCCCCAGCATTTT
CASSWGGGVNQPQHF
>TRBV5-1|NA|NA|TRBJ1-1
TGCGCCAGCAGCTTCCTGGGTGGGGCTCTGAACACTGAAGCTTTCTTT
CASSFLGGALNTEAFF
>TRBV11-2|NA|once|TRBJ2-5
TGTGCCAGCAGTGTCCAAGAGACCCAGTACTTC
CASSVQETQYF
>TRBV6-2/TRBV6-3|NA|NA|TRBJ2-4
TGTGCCAGCAGTTTTAAAGGGGTAGCCAAAAACATTCAGTACTTC
CASSFKGVAKNIQYF
>TRBV7-8|TRBD1|NA|TRBJ2-5
TGTGCCAGCAGCATTACAGGGGGAGAGACCCAGTACTTC
CASSITGGETQYF